Below, 15 T cell receptor beta chains from the same sample are listed, as sequenced in a study of cytomegalovirus exposure and HLA in healthy donors. Primers included in the PCR were 60 Vbeta and 13 Jbeta primers. The repertoire was sequenced with immunoSEQ multiplex PCR; TCRdb's copy has only in-frame clones and lacks some. The listing contains around 210,000 clones. What was sequenced was PBMCs. The receptors shown here come from a woman aged 25 to 39 in good health and CMV-seropositive.

The genes are TRBV10-1 and TRBJ2-1, with D maybe TRBD1 (5 bases). Trimming took 1 base from V and 5 from J, leaving 18 bases between them. CDR1 WNHNN and CDR2 SYGVQD come from the germline V gene (reference sequence). This CDR3 comprises 17 residues. DNA of the CDR3: TGCGCCAGCAGTGAGTTGGAGTACCGGACAAGGGACAATGAGCAGTTCTTC. It translates to CASSELEYRTRDNEQFF.

The chain combines TRBV9 with TRBJ1-4, with a tentative D call TRBD1 (5 bases). This CDR3 has 17 amino acids. Trimming took off 0 bases at V and 6 bases at J, with 18 bases between the two ends. Germline CDR1 reads SGDLS; CDR2 reads YYNGEE. CDR3 coding DNA: TGTGCCAGCAGCGTAGCCCCTTTCGGGGGGGAGGATGAAAAACTGTTTTTT. Translating gives CASSVAPFGGEDEKLFF. Filled out from reference TRBV9 and TRBJ1-4, the complete variable domain reads DSGVTQTPKHLITATGQRVTLRCSPRSGDLSVYWYQQSLDQGLQFLIQYYNGEERAKGNILERFSAQQFPDLHSELNLSSLELGDSALYFCASSVAPFGGEDEKLFFGSGTQLSVL.

CDR3 bases: TGTGCCAGCAGCTTAGGACAGGGGGCTGAAAAACTGTTTTTT. This codes for CASSLGQGAEKLFF. The chain couples TRBV11-2 to TRBJ1-4; TRBD1 agrees at 10 bases. Germline trimming cut 1 base from V and 7 bases from J; bases unmatched to any gene: 0. The germline CDR1 and CDR2 sequences are SGHAT and FQNNGV. The CDR3 has 14 residues.

This chain joins TRBV15 and TRBJ2-1, with 7 bases identical to TRBD1. This CDR3 has 15 amino acids. With V trimmed by 3 bases and J by 0 bases, 2 bases remained unmatched. Germline V gives CDR1 LNHNV, CDR2 YYDKDF (reference sequence). The CDR3 spells CATSSGTVSYNEQFF. The CDR3 DNA follows: TGTGCCACCAGCAGTGGGACAGTCTCCTACAATGAGCAGTTCTTC.

The chain uses TRBV7-6 and TRBJ2-2, with TRBD2 identical over 8 bases. The CDR3 is 16 amino acids. The V gene's germline CDR1 is SGHVS and CDR2 FNYEAQ. Trimming at V came to 2 bases and at J to 5 bases, leaving 7 bases not matched to a gene. CDR3 in amino acids: CASSLNGLADTGELFF. As DNA, the CDR3 is TGTGCCAGCAGCTTAAATGGACTAGCTGATACCGGGGAGCTGTTTTTT.

CDR3 in DNA: TGTGCCATCAGTGGGGGATCGACAGGGGGAGACGAGCAGTACTTC. It is translated as CAISGGSTGGDEQYF. V usage is TRBV10-3 and J usage is TRBJ2-7, with 9 bases fitting TRBD1. CDR3 size: 15 residues. CDR1 is ENHRY and CDR2 is SYGVKD in the germline V gene. V gave up 4 bases and J gave up 5 bases; unmatched junction bases: 9.

The chain recombines TRBV18 with TRBJ2-3; no firm D call. Per germline, CDR1 KGHSH and CDR2 LQKENI. The V end was cut by 3 bases, the J end by 9 bases, with 13 bases between. This CDR3 region has 13 residues. The CDR3 bases are TGTGCCAGCTCACCGGCCCTTTTGAGGACGCAGTATTTT. Its protein product is CASSPALLRTQYF. The variable domain in full, with the rest retrieved from reference TRBV18 and TRBJ2-3, is NAGVMQNPRHLVRRRGQEARLRCSPMKGHSHVYWYRQLPEEGLKFMVYLQKENIIDESGMPKERFSAEFPKEGPSILRIQQVVRGDSAAYFCASSPALLRTQYFGPGTRLTVL.

This chain uses TRBV7-2 with TRBJ1-6; the D is unclear. CDR1 is SGHTA and CDR2 is FQGNSA in the germline V gene. Trimming took off 6 bases at V and 8 bases at J, with 17 bases between the two ends. The CDR3 sequence is 15 residues long. The CDR3 nucleotides read TGTGCCAGCAGGGCGGGCCCCCTTTCGGATTCACCCCTCCACTTT. Translating gives CASRAGPLSDSPLHF.

The chain carries TRBV7-2 and TRBJ2-3; TRBD2 aligns across 8 bases. CDR3 length equals 15 residues. Per germline, CDR1 SGHTA and CDR2 FQGNSA. Germline trimming cut 2 bases from V and 6 bases from J; bases unmatched to any gene: 7. The CDR3 loop is CASSLSAGGGDTQYF. CDR3 in DNA: TGTGCCAGCAGCTTATCGGCGGGGGGCGGGGATACGCAGTATTTT.

This chain uses TRBV18 with TRBJ2-7, with 8 positions matching TRBD2. After removal of 1 base from V and 4 bases from J, the junction contained 9 bases not matched to a gene. There are 16 residues in the CDR3. Germline CDR1 reads KGHSH; CDR2 reads LQKENI. The CDR3 DNA reads as TGTGCCAGCTCACCACGTCTTAGCGGGACGGGGTACGAGCAGTACTTC. Its protein product is CASSPRLSGTGYEQYF.

The chain employs TRBV11-2 and TRBJ1-1; D not resolved. The CDR3 has 18 amino acids. CDR1 is SGHAT and CDR2 is FQNNGV in the germline V gene. Deletions cut 5 bases from V and 0 bases from J, with 22 bases between. The CDR3 is CASSPRLRSPTLNTEAFF. For the CDR3, the DNA is TGTGCCAGCAGCCCCCGTTTGAGGAGCCCAACGCTGAACACTGAAGCTTTCTTT.

The rearrangement joins TRBV4-2 to TRBJ2-7; D might be TRBD2 (7 bases). From germline, CDR1 is LGHNA and CDR2 YNFKEQ. The CDR3 sequence is 14 residues long. Between the trimmed V and J ends, which lost 6 bases and 1 base, there was a span of 13 bases. This chain's CDR3 is CASSFGGRSYEQYF. In DNA form, the CDR3 reads TGTGCCAGCAGTTTCGGGGGGCGGTCCTACGAGCAGTACTTC.

This chain joins TRBV2 and TRBJ1-2; D call uncertain. The CDR3 totals 13 residues. CDR1 SNHLY and CDR2 FYNNEI come from the germline V gene. Trimming took 8 bases from V and 0 from J, leaving 10 bases between them. CDR3 protein: CASGYLANYGYTF. For the CDR3, the DNA is TGTGCCAGCGGCTACCTAGCTAACTATGGCTACACCTTC.

The rearrangement links TRBV30 to TRBJ1-2, with D unclear. CDR3 size: 13 residues. The germline V and J ends were trimmed by 3 bases and 7 bases, with 15 bases remaining between them. In germline, CDR1 is GTSNPN, CDR2 SVGIG (reference sequence). The CDR3 DNA is TGTGCCTGGAGGAACTTGGGAGCGGGTGGCTACACCTTC. Its translation is CAWRNLGAGGYTF.

The chain links TRBV5-6 to TRBJ2-5; perhaps TRBD2 as D (5 bases). CDR1 SGHDT and CDR2 YYEEEE come from the germline V gene. The V and J ends lost 4 bases and 5 bases respectively, with 18 bases between them. This CDR3 comprises 15 residues. In DNA, the CDR3 is TGTGCCAGCAGCCTCCTTGCTAGCTTCGGCGAGACCCAGTACTTC. It yields the protein CASSLLASFGETQYF.